Listed below are T cell receptor beta chains from one sample, sequenced in a study of T-cell memory formation after mild COVID-19. TCRdb redid the calling of the 5' RACE reads with MiXCR, one entry per CDR3 protein. The sample includes 140,000 or so distinct CDR3 sequences, 6% of them seen just once. Sequencing was carried out using PBMCs or a T cell subset sorted from them (not recorded which). The receptors were sampled from an adult woman who had mild COVID-19 (a few samples of this study predate the infection). Cell type and time point are not known. CDR3s include the opening cysteine and the closing phenylalanine or tryptophan. The D gene is left open where the match is weak. Some rows mark clone size as missing; the rest say once, few, many or name a class of expanded clone.

d_call j_call clone_size v_call cdr3_aa cdr3_nt
. TRBJ1-1 few TRBV18 CASSPRGGRDTEAFF TGTGCCAGCTCACCACGAGGCGGTCGGGACACTGAAGCTTTCTTT
. TRBJ1-5 few TRBV12-3/TRBV12-4 CASSLYWGPNQLQHF TGTGCCAGCAGTTTATATTGGGGGCCCAATCAGCTCCAGCATTTT
. TRBJ1-5 many TRBV5-1 CASSLGAGGNQPQHF TGCGCCAGCAGCTTGGGGGCAGGGGGCAATCAGCCCCAGCATTTT
. TRBJ1-1 . TRBV5-1 CASSPARQTEAFF TGCGCCAGCAGCCCCGCGCGACAGACTGAAGCTTTCTTT
. TRBJ2-2 . TRBV7-9 CASSFRGQRGTGELFF TGTGCCAGCAGCTTTCGGGGGCAGAGGGGCACCGGGGAGCTGTTTTTT
. TRBJ2-7 few TRBV5-6 CASSRASFYEQYF TGTGCCAGCAGTCGGGCCAGCTTCTACGAGCAGTACTTC
TRBD1 TRBJ2-7 once TRBV5-1 CASSTGQGGYEQYF TGCGCCAGCAGCACGGGACAGGGGGGCTACGAGCAGTACTTC
. TRBJ2-2 . TRBV11-2 CASQRTGLVNTGELFF TGTGCCAGCCAGAGGACTGGGCTGGTGAACACCGGGGAGCTGTTTTTT
TRBD2 TRBJ2-3 few TRBV4-2 CASSQDGLAGPLTQYF TGTGCCAGCAGCCAAGATGGGCTAGCGGGGCCTTTGACGCAGTATTTT
TRBD2 TRBJ2-1 few TRBV24-1 CATSDWTSGRNEQFF TGTGCCACCAGTGATTGGACTAGCGGGAGAAATGAGCAGTTCTTC
. TRBJ1-2 . TRBV5-8 CASSLTGYDYGYTF TGTGCCAGCAGCTTAACAGGGTACGACTATGGCTACACCTTC
TRBD2 TRBJ2-1 few TRBV6-6 CASRGAGGYNEQFF TGTGCCAGCAGAGGCGCGGGGGGCTACAATGAGCAGTTCTTC
. TRBJ1-5 many TRBV29-1 CSVAENSNQPQHF TGCAGCGTTGCGGAAAATAGCAATCAGCCCCAGCATTTT
. TRBJ2-2 many TRBV7-3 CASSLFVGGNTGELFF TGTGCCAGCAGCTTGTTCGTCGGGGGCAACACCGGGGAGCTGTTTTTT
. TRBJ2-7 many TRBV7-9 CASSYLAGKNYEQYF TGTGCCAGCAGCTATCTGGCGGGGAAAAACTACGAGCAGTACTTC
. TRBJ2-3 once TRBV11-3 CASSSDTDTQYF TGTGCCAGCAGCTCGGACACAGATACGCAGTATTTT
TRBD1 TRBJ1-2 many TRBV2 CASSAGTGRPYGYTF TGTGCCAGCAGCGCAGGGACAGGACGCCCATATGGCTACACCTTC
. TRBJ1-1 many TRBV7-9 CASSLNLRENTEAFF TGTGCCAGCAGCTTGAACCTCAGGGAGAACACTGAAGCTTTCTTT
. TRBJ2-7 . TRBV21-1 CASSKEHSQDRDVEQYF TGTGCCAGCAGCAAAGAACATAGTCAGGACAGGGACGTCGAGCAGTACTTC
. TRBJ1-1 . TRBV7-8 CASSPAWTGDTEAFF TGTGCCAGCAGCCCAGCCTGGACGGGTGACACTGAAGCTTTCTTT
. TRBJ1-2 many TRBV29-1 CSVEDGRANYGYTF TGCAGCGTTGAAGATGGGCGAGCTAACTATGGCTACACCTTC
. TRBJ1-2 many TRBV7-2 CASSLDGGLTYGYTF TGTGCCAGCAGCTTAGATGGGGGGCTCACCTATGGCTACACCTTC
. TRBJ1-1 few TRBV15 CATSRDGDMNTEAFF TGTGCCACCAGCAGAGATGGGGACATGAACACTGAAGCTTTCTTT
. TRBJ2-1 few TRBV3-1 CASSRDWTYNEQFF TGTGCCAGCAGCCGTGACTGGACTTACAATGAGCAGTTCTTC
TRBD1 TRBJ1-1 . TRBV6-1 CASSGGGGAADTEAFF TGTGCCAGCAGTGGAGGGGGCGGCGCGGCGGACACTGAAGCTTTCTTT
. TRBJ2-5 many TRBV5-1 CASSLASGVPSQETQYF TGCGCCAGCAGCTTGGCGTCGGGGGTCCCCTCGCAAGAGACCCAGTACTTC
. TRBJ1-2 many TRBV5-1 CASSLAAGPTNYGYTF TGCGCCAGCAGCTTGGCGGCCGGGCCCACTAACTATGGCTACACCTTC
. TRBJ2-7 . TRBV6-2/TRBV6-3 CASCPAGHDYEQYF TGTGCCAGCTGTCCCGCGGGACACGACTACGAGCAGTACTTC
TRBD2 TRBJ2-7 many TRBV6-5 CASSYLRGTSGTRVYEQYF TGTGCCAGCAGTTACCTCCGTGGGACTAGCGGGACGCGGGTCTACGAGCAGTACTTC
. TRBJ2-5 . TRBV7-2 CASSSRRVSGQETQYF TGTGCCAGCAGCTCCCGGAGGGTGAGCGGCCAAGAGACCCAGTACTTC